What follows are 28 T cell receptor beta chains derived from one specimen sequenced in a study of blood T cell repertoires in COVID-19. Assay: immunoSEQ multiplex PCR; the TCRdb copy retains only in-frame clones and omits some. The table shows hundreds of thousands of clones, with around four fifths occurring only once. The material sequenced was peripheral blood. Receptor source: a woman over 75 with acute or convalescent COVID-19.

The rearrangement uses TRBV7-9 and TRBJ2-5; possibly TRBD1 for D (6 bases). Trimming stripped 6 bases from V and 4 bases from J, with 12 bases between. CDR1 SEHNR and CDR2 FQNEAQ come from the germline V gene (reference sequence). The CDR3 has 13 residues. The CDR3 nucleotides are TGTGCCAGCAGACCTACAGGGTTAGAGACCCAGTACTTC. It yields the protein CASRPTGLETQYF.

V usage is TRBV19 and J usage is TRBJ1-4, with 8 nucleotides matching TRBD1. This CDR3 spans 16 amino acids. Trimming removed 9 bases from V and 0 bases from J; junction bases left unmatched: 9. CDR1 is LNHDA and CDR2 is SQIVND in the germline V gene (reference sequence). As DNA, the CDR3 is TGTGCCAGCCAACAGGGGGACGCTGCAACTAATGAAAAACTGTTTTTT. It translates to CASQQGDAATNEKLFF.

The chain uses TRBV28 and TRBJ2-3, with D unresolved. Trimming stripped 6 bases from V and 3 bases from J, with 4 bases between. The CDR3 sequence is 11 residues long. From germline, CDR1 is MDHEN and CDR2 SYDVKM. The DNA for the CDR3 is TGTGCCAGCAGCGAGACAGATACGCAGTATTTT. Amino acid sequence: CASSETDTQYF.

The V and J genes are TRBV7-3 and TRBJ2-5, with 11 bases lining up with TRBD2. The germline gives CDR1 SGHTA, CDR2 FQGTGA. J lost 2 bases, V lost 5 bases, and 7 bases had no gene match. This CDR3 has 16 residues. The CDR3 DNA sequence: TGTGCCAGCAGCATCGGGACTAGCGGAAGGCAAGAGACCCAGTACTTC. It codes for CASSIGTSGRQETQYF.

The rearrangement uses TRBV7-9 and TRBJ1-1; TRBD1 might be the D (5 bases). V lost 1 base and J lost 1, with 13 bases in between. Germline assignment: CDR1 SEHNR and CDR2 FQNEAQ (reference sequence). There are 16 residues in the CDR3. CDR3 bases: TGTGCCAGCAGCTTAGAACCTCTAGGGGAGAACACTGAAGCTTTCTTT. Protein product: CASSLEPLGENTEAFF.

In this sample, this clone turned up a few times. V usage is TRBV29-1 and J usage is TRBJ2-6, with TRBD2 matching over 7 bases. Germline V gives CDR1 SQVTM, CDR2 ANQGSEA. J gave up 0 bases and V 4 bases, and 0 bases lay outside the gene matches. CDR3 size: 14 residues. CDR3 loop: CSVGGGSGANVLTF. DNA of the CDR3: TGCAGCGTTGGGGGGGGCTCTGGGGCCAACGTCCTGACTTTC.

This rearrangement joins TRBV7-8 to TRBJ1-6; TRBD1 matches 7 bases. In germline, CDR1 is SGHVS, CDR2 FQNEAQ. With 3 bases clipped from V and 6 bases from J, the junction kept 8 bases outside the gene matches. The CDR3 is 16 amino acids. The CDR3 nucleotides are TGTGCCAGCAGCTTGGGATCTACAGGGGTTAATTCACCCCTCCACTTT. It specifies CASSLGSTGVNSPLHF.

The DNA of the CDR3 is TGTGCCAGTAGTATGGGACAAGCGAACATTCAGTACTTC. This encodes CASSMGQANIQYF. V usage is TRBV19 and J usage is TRBJ2-4; possible D gene TRBD1, 6 bases. V was clipped by 3 bases and J by 7 bases, with 10 bases between them. Looked up from germline, CDR1 is LNHDA and CDR2 is SQIVND (reference sequence). This CDR3 has 13 residues.

This sequence joins TRBV20-1 and TRBJ1-1; D unresolved. The length of the CDR3 is 13 residues. The V end was cut by 3 bases, the J end by 3 bases, with 11 bases between. Germline CDR1 and CDR2: DFQATT and SNEGSKA (reference sequence). CDR3 residues: CSASPDQDTEAFF. CDR3 in DNA: TGCAGTGCTAGTCCCGACCAGGACACTGAAGCTTTCTTT.

Worth noting for this clone: Other DNA sequences of this sample code for an identical CDR3. The V gene is TRBV28, the J gene TRBJ1-5, with 9 nucleotides matching TRBD1. The germline CDR1 and CDR2 sequences are MDHEN and SYDVKM. With V trimmed by 5 bases and J by 0 bases, 2 bases remained unmatched. The CDR3 loop spans 15 amino acids. CDR3 sequence reads: CASSLTGGSNQPQHF. Written as DNA, the CDR3 is TGTGCCAGCAGTCTGACAGGGGGTAGCAATCAGCCCCAGCATTTT.

The chain couples TRBV9 to TRBJ1-1; 8 positions match TRBD1. The CDR3 is 14 residues long. The trim removed 3 bases at V and 1 base at J, leaving 2 bases unmatched. Germline assignment: CDR1 SGDLS and CDR2 YYNGEE. The CDR3 sequence: CASSATGENTEAFF. CDR3 in DNA: TGTGCCAGCAGCGCGACAGGGGAGAACACTGAAGCTTTCTTT.

Only one count was recorded for this clone. The genes are TRBV18 and TRBJ1-1, with D maybe TRBD1 (5 bases). This CDR3 has 13 amino acids. V gave up 2 bases and J gave up 7 bases, with 11 bases separating them. CDR1 and CDR2 (germline): KGHSH, LQKENI. The DNA of the CDR3 is TGTGCCAGCTCACCATCACAGGCTGATGAAGCTTTCTTT. Translating it yields CASSPSQADEAFF.

The chain joins TRBV6-5 to TRBJ2-3; 7 positions match TRBD1. Per germline, CDR1 MNHEY and CDR2 SVGAGI. The CDR3 length is 14 residues. Trimming cost V 1 base and J 4 bases; bases outside gene matches: 2. CDR3 residues: CASSYLTGADTQYF. The CDR3 nucleotides are TGTGCCAGCAGTTACTTAACAGGGGCAGATACGCAGTATTTT.

The chain joins TRBV6-5 to TRBJ1-5, with no clear D. This CDR3 region has 14 residues. V was pared by 6 bases and J by 2 bases, with 11 bases between. Germline V gene sequence: CDR1 MNHEY, CDR2 SVGAGI. The CDR3 reads CASREYLGNQPQHF. The DNA of the CDR3 is TGTGCCAGCAGGGAGTATCTAGGCAATCAGCCCCAGCATTTT.

This clone was detected once. V is TRBV5-1 and J is TRBJ1-4, with 9 bases lining up with TRBD1. The CDR3 consists of 15 residues. Unmatched junction bases numbered 2, after V lost 2 bases and J lost 3 bases. Germline V gene lookup returns CDR1 SGHRS and CDR2 YFSETQ. The DNA for the CDR3 is TGCGCCAGCAGCTTAAACAGGGGGCCTAATGAAAAACTGTTTTTT. It specifies CASSLNRGPNEKLFF.

CDR3 protein: CASSSPTATNEKLFF. In DNA form, the CDR3 reads TGTGCCAGCAGCTCCCCGACAGCAACTAATGAAAAACTGTTTTTT. The chain joins TRBV7-9 to TRBJ1-4; a possible D gene is TRBD1 (5 bases). There are 15 residues in the CDR3. Germline assignment: CDR1 SEHNR and CDR2 FQNEAQ (reference sequence). V was trimmed by 4 bases and J by 0 bases, leaving 9 bases between them.

V and J are TRBV5-1 and TRBJ1-2; maybe TRBD1 (5 bases). Germline V gene sequence: CDR1 SGHRS, CDR2 YFSETQ. V gave up 5 bases and J gave up 4 bases, with 12 bases separating them. This CDR3 has 13 residues. In DNA, the CDR3 is TGCGCCAGCAGTTTAGACAGCACCTATGGCTACACCTTC. Translated, it gives CASSLDSTYGYTF.

This clone has a handful of counts. CDR3 region: CSASKMAGDYGYTF. Written as DNA, the CDR3 is TGCAGTGCTAGTAAGATGGCAGGGGACTATGGCTACACCTTC. V is TRBV20-1 and J is TRBJ1-2; weak D call: TRBD1 (6 bases). The CDR3 covers 14 residues. CDR1 is DFQATT, CDR2 SNEGSKA, per germline (reference sequence). V lost 3 bases and J 3 bases, leaving 14 bases between the germline ends.

This chain links TRBV7-2 with TRBJ1-5; D gene unclear. The CDR3 loop spans 15 amino acids. The ends were cut back, 0 bases at V and 3 bases at J, with 9 bases in the middle. CDR1 is SGHTA and CDR2 is FQGNSA in the germline V gene. CDR3 loop: CASSLASSSNQPQHF. In nucleotides, the CDR3 is TGTGCCAGCAGCTTAGCCTCTTCGTCCAATCAGCCCCAGCATTTT.

The rearrangement joins TRBV11-3 to TRBJ2-1; TRBD2 agrees at 12 bases. Germline lookup yields CDR1 SGHNT and CDR2 YENEEA. This CDR3 region has 15 residues. The J segment lost 3 bases and the V segment lost 5 bases, leaving 2 bases of the junction unmatched. The CDR3, as DNA: TGTGCCAGCAGCCCGACTAGCGGGGGCTACAATGAGCAGTTCTTC. It yields the protein CASSPTSGGYNEQFF.

A single count supports this clone. The chain uses TRBV5-5 and TRBJ2-7, with D maybe TRBD2 (6 bases). Trimming removed 4 bases at V and 3 bases at J, with 20 bases between. Germline lookup yields CDR1 SGHKS and CDR2 YYEKEE (reference sequence). The length of the CDR3 is 16 residues. CDR3 in amino acids: CASSTRGAAEGYEQYF. The CDR3 coding sequence is TGTGCCAGCAGCACTCGCGGGGCCGCCGAGGGCTACGAGCAGTACTTC. Supplemented by reference TRBV5-5 and TRBJ2-7, the full variable domain reads DAGVTQSPTHLIKTRGQQVTLRCSPISGHKSVSWYQQVLGQGPQFIFQYYEKEERGRGNFPDRFSARQFPNYSSELNVNALLLGDSALYLCASSTRGAAEGYEQYFGPGTRLTVT.

CDR3 loop: CASSQSDTGNTEAFF. The CDR3 nucleotides read TGCGCCAGCAGCCAATCCGATACAGGGAACACTGAAGCTTTCTTT. V and J are TRBV4-3 and TRBJ1-1, with D possibly matching TRBD1 (5 bases). This CDR3 spans 15 amino acids. The V and J ends lost 2 bases and 1 base respectively, with 11 bases between them. CDR1 and CDR2 (germline): LGHNA, YSLEER.

This sequence joins TRBV11-3 and TRBJ2-2, with 8 bases matching TRBD1. Per germline, CDR1 SGHNT and CDR2 YENEEA. The V and J ends lost 1 base and 6 bases, in that order; junction bases with no gene match: 4. This CDR3 comprises 15 residues. The chain's CDR3 is CASSLGLTGAGELFF. The CDR3 nucleotides read TGTGCCAGCAGCTTAGGGCTGACAGGGGCCGGGGAGCTGTTTTTT.

V is TRBV7-2 and J is TRBJ1-2; 8 nucleotides align to TRBD1. The CDR3 sequence is 16 residues long. V lost 6 bases, J lost 2 bases, and 11 bases stayed unmatched. In germline, CDR1 is SGHTA, CDR2 FQGNSA. DNA for the CDR3: TGTGCCAGCAGGGACAGGGAGATAGGTCAAAACTATGGCTACACCTTC. Its translation is CASRDREIGQNYGYTF. Drawing the rest from reference TRBV7-2 and TRBJ1-2, the complete variable domain is GAGVSQSPSNKVTEKGKDVELRCDPISGHTALYWYRQSLGQGLEFLIYFQGNSAPDKSGLPSDRFSAERTGGSVSTLTIQRTQQEDSAVYLCASRDREIGQNYGYTFGSGTRLTVV.

The chain has TRBV21-1 and TRBJ2-1; TRBD1 is the table's D call, not checked against the DNA. TRBV21-1 is labeled a pseudogene. CDR3 length equals 20 residues. CDR3 loop: CASTKSAGQPLISSYNEQFF. CDR3 nucleotides: TGTGCCAGCACCAAATCGGCTGGACAGCCTCTTATAAGCTCCTACAATGAGCAGTTCTTC.

This chain connects TRBV27 to TRBJ2-7; possibly TRBD1 for D (6 bases). Germline V CDR1 and CDR2: MNHEY, SMNVEV (reference sequence). V lost 2 bases and J lost 1, with 12 bases in between. CDR3 length equals 15 residues. The CDR3 region has the DNA TGTGCCAGCAGTTTAGATCGGGACACTTCCTACGAGCAGTACTTC. Its protein is CASSLDRDTSYEQYF.

V usage is TRBV18 and J usage is TRBJ2-3; 15 bases map to TRBD2. Germline V CDR1 and CDR2: KGHSH, LQKENI. V gave up 0 bases and J gave up 2 bases; unmatched junction bases: 6. CDR3 length: 19 amino acids. CDR3 coding DNA: TGTGCCAGCTCACCACCGGGACTAGCGGGGGGCCGGGTCACAGATACGCAGTATTTT. This codes for CASSPPGLAGGRVTDTQYF.

The J gene is TRBJ2-1, the V gene TRBV7-9; no reliable D call. Germline V gene sequence: CDR1 SEHNR, CDR2 FQNEAQ (reference sequence). Deletions cut 5 bases from V and 0 bases from J, with 11 bases between. CDR3 length: 15 amino acids. CDR3 region: CASSPTASSYNEQFF. In DNA form, the CDR3 reads TGTGCCAGCAGCCCAACTGCGAGCTCCTACAATGAGCAGTTCTTC. Supplemented by reference TRBV7-9 and TRBJ2-1, the full variable domain reads DTGVSQNPRHKITKRGQNVTFRCDPISEHNRLYWYRQTLGQGPEFLTYFQNEAQLEKSRLLSDRFSAERPKGSFSTLEIQRTEQGDSAMYLCASSPTASSYNEQFFGPGTRLTVL.